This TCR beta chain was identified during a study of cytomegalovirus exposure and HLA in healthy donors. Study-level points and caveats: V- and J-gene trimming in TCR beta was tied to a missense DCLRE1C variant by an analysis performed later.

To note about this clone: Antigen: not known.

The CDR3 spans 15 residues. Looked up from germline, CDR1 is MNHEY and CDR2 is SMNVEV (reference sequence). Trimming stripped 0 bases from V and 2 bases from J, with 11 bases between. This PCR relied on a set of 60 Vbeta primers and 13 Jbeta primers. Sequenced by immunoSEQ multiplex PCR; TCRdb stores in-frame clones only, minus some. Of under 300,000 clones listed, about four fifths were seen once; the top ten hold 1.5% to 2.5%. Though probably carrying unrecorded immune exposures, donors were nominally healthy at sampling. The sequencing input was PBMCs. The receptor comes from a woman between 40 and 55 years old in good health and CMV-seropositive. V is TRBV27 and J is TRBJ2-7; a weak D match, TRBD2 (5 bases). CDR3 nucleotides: TGTGCCAGCAGTTTATCAAGCGGACGGCCCTACGAGCAGTACTTC. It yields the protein CASSLSSGRPYEQYF.